The 26 T cell receptor beta chains below all came from one sample that was sequenced in a study of T cells in Graves' hyperthyroidism and ophthalmopathy. Amplified regions were TCR beta CDR3 sequences from RNA transcripts. The primer set for the first-round RT-PCR of the TCR CDR3 was HTBI. One entry per CDR3 protein results from TCRdb running MiXCR on the multiplex PCR reads. The repertoire holds around 350,000 distinct CDR3 sequences, about 18% seen once, with 34% in the top ten. Material for sequencing was blood. Every receptor here comes from a woman aged 30 to 39 with Graves' hyperthyroidism that later progressed to Graves' ophthalmopathy.

Many counts were recorded for this clonotype. V gene TRBV10-3 combines with J gene TRBJ2-3; 12 positions agree with TRBD2. V shed 10 bases and J 5 bases; nucleotides not matched to a gene: 16. Germline V CDR1 and CDR2: ENHRY, SYGVKD. This CDR3 contains 17 residues. The CDR3 nucleotides read TGTGCCACGGGAGGGCTAGCGGGAGGGCAAGTGGAAGATACGCAGTATTTT. Residues: CATGGLAGGQVEDTQYF.

The chain links TRBV28 to TRBJ1-2; TRBD1 matches at 7 bases. V lost 3 bases and J lost 8; bases outside the gene matches: 6. The germline CDR1 and CDR2 sequences are MDHEN and SYDVKM. CDR3 size: 13 residues. Here the CDR3 reads CASSFGGTDGYTF. The CDR3 nucleotides read TGTGCCAGCAGTTTCGGCGGGACAGACGGCTACACCTTC.

The chain has TRBV28 and TRBJ1-2; 8 bases fit TRBD1. The CDR3 contains 14 residues. The J segment lost 1 base and the V segment lost 4 bases, leaving 2 bases of the junction unmatched. The germline V gene has CDR1 MDHEN and CDR2 SYDVKM. As DNA, the CDR3 is TGTGCCAGCAGTTCAGGGGGCGGTAACTATGGCTACACCTTC. Residues: CASSSGGGNYGYTF.

This clonotype was recorded many times. This chain links TRBV28 with TRBJ1-6; 7 bases map to TRBD1. Germline trimming cut 3 bases from V and 10 bases from J; bases unmatched to any gene: 6. Germline V gives CDR1 MDHEN, CDR2 SYDVKM. The CDR3 length is 14 residues. The CDR3 nucleotides read TGTGCCAGCAGTTTGTACAGGGGTCTCTCACCCCTCCACTTT. This translates into CASSLYRGLSPLHF.

This clonotype has ten or more counts. This chain links TRBV10-3 with TRBJ1-1; TRBD1 agrees at 8 bases. The CDR3 is made up of 16 amino acids. Germline lookup yields CDR1 ENHRY and CDR2 SYGVKD. V lost 2 bases and J lost 3; bases outside the gene matches: 8. The CDR3 here is CAISEPNYRGYTEAFF. Written as DNA, the CDR3 is TGTGCCATCAGTGAGCCAAACTACAGGGGGTACACTGAAGCTTTCTTT.

This clonotype has a count of ten or more. The chain couples TRBV28 to TRBJ1-2, with 10 positions matching TRBD1. Germline V lookup: CDR1 MDHEN, CDR2 SYDVKM. With 6 bases clipped from V and 4 bases from J, the junction kept 8 bases outside the gene matches. The CDR3 spans 15 residues. The CDR3 DNA reads TGTGCCAGCAGAGCCGGGACAGGGGTGGGCTATGGCTACACCTTC. Protein sequence: CASRAGTGVGYGYTF.

This clonotype was counted at least ten times. The chain carries TRBV27 and TRBJ2-2; D is unclear. The germline V gene has CDR1 MNHEY and CDR2 SMNVEV (reference sequence). The ends were cut back, 2 bases at V and 7 bases at J, with 17 bases in the middle. This CDR3 is 16 amino acids long. CDR3 protein: CASSLVGFLSGGELFF. As DNA, the CDR3 is TGTGCCAGCAGTTTAGTCGGGTTCCTGAGTGGCGGGGAGCTGTTTTTT.

The rearrangement joins TRBV7-9 to TRBJ2-7; no definite D call. The V end was cut by 5 bases, the J end by 4 bases, with 12 bases between. The germline gives CDR1 SEHNR, CDR2 FQNEAQ (reference sequence). This CDR3 region has 13 residues. CDR3 nucleotide sequence: TGTGCCAGCAGCCCACCCTCCGGATACGAGCAGTACTTC. It yields the protein CASSPPSGYEQYF.

This clonotype was seen many times. Here the CDR3 reads CASNPTLGADTQYF. Here the CDR3 DNA reads TGTGCCAGCAACCCTACGCTTGGGGCAGATACGCAGTATTTT. The chain recombines TRBV12-3 or TRBV12-4 with TRBJ2-3; D uncertain. Trimming shortened V by 7 bases and J by 4 bases, and 15 bases separated the two germline ends. The CDR3 runs to 14 residues.

This clonotype has ten or more counts. The chain uses TRBV2 and TRBJ1-5; 11 bases align to TRBD1. Germline V lookup: CDR1 SNHLY, CDR2 FYNNEI. The ends lost 3 bases at V and 1 base at J; junction bases unmatched: 8. This CDR3 region has 18 residues. The CDR3 spells CASSDRDRGSWSNQPQHF. For the CDR3, the DNA is TGTGCCAGCAGTGACAGGGACAGGGGGTCGTGGAGCAATCAGCCCCAGCATTTT. Looking up the rest from reference TRBV2 and TRBJ1-5 gives the full variable domain: EPEVTQTPSHQVTQMGQEVILRCVPISNHLYFYWYRQILGQKVEFLVSFYNNEISEKSEIFDDQFSVERPDGSNFTLKIRSTKLEDSAMYFCASSDRDRGSWSNQPQHFGDGTRLSIL.

This clonotype was seen more than once but under ten times. An end of the junction does not agree with germline; a read error may underlie this. This chain links TRBV20-1 with TRBJ1-6; 8 nucleotides align to TRBD1. This CDR3 has 14 amino acids. The V gene's germline CDR1 is DFQATT and CDR2 SNEGSKA (reference sequence). CDR3 sequence (DNA): TGCAGTACTAGCCAGGGGGCTCGTAATTCACCCCTCCACTTT. Encoded protein: CSTSQGARNSPLHF.

This chain uses TRBV7-8 with TRBJ1-5; possible D gene TRBD1, 6 bases. Looked up from germline, CDR1 is SGHVS and CDR2 is FQNEAQ. The CDR3 runs to 14 residues. The germline V and J ends were trimmed by 1 base and 5 bases, with 9 bases remaining between them. DNA of the CDR3: TGTGCCAGCAGCTTAGACAGGGATTATCAGCCCCAGCATTTT. Its translation: CASSLDRDYQPQHF.

This chain uses TRBV18 with TRBJ2-6; no reliable D call. The CDR3 extends over 16 amino acids. The germline CDR1 and CDR2 sequences are KGHSH and LQKENI. Trimming removed 3 bases at V and 1 base at J, with 10 bases between. The CDR3 DNA sequence: TGTGCCAGCTCACCGACTCCAGTTTCTGGGGCCAACGTCCTGACTTTC. Translated: CASSPTPVSGANVLTF. The complete variable domain, with remaining parts taken from reference TRBV18 and TRBJ2-6, reads NAGVMQNPRHLVRRRGQEARLRCSPMKGHSHVYWYRQLPEEGLKFMVYLQKENIIDESGMPKERFSAEFPKEGPSILRIQQVVRGDSAAYFCASSPTPVSGANVLTFGAGSRLTVL.

This clonotype showed up just once. The chain is built from TRBV19 and TRBJ1-1, with D uncertain. Trimming cost V 6 bases and J 8 bases, with 16 bases left between them. Looked up from germline, CDR1 is LNHDA and CDR2 is SQIVND (reference sequence). The CDR3 is 13 amino acids. The chain's CDR3 is CASSQTIASEAFF. CDR3 nucleotides: TGTGCCAGTAGCCAAACAATTGCCTCGGAAGCTTTCTTT.

The chain uses TRBV4-1 and TRBJ1-2, with D possibly being TRBD1 (6 bases). Germline CDR1 and CDR2: MGHRA and YSYEKL. V dropped 0 bases and J dropped 6 bases, with 23 bases sitting between them. The CDR3 sequence is 18 residues long. The CDR3 sequence is CASSQDSGGRGLRDGYTF. The CDR3 nucleotides are TGCGCCAGCAGCCAAGATTCGGGGGGCCGGGGGCTAAGGGATGGCTACACCTTC.

At least ten counts were recorded for this clonotype. The chain joins TRBV30 to TRBJ1-2, with 9 bases aligning to TRBD1. This CDR3 region has 14 residues. The V gene's germline CDR1 is GTSNPN and CDR2 SVGIG (reference sequence). The V gene end was trimmed by 5 bases and the J gene end by 2 bases; junction bases not matched to a gene: 6. CDR3 DNA: TGTGCCTGGGGACGCGGACAGGGGAACTATGGCTACACCTTC. Translated: CAWGRGQGNYGYTF.

This chain links TRBV7-9 with TRBJ2-3; maybe TRBD2 (6 bases). Trimming removed 4 bases at V and 4 bases at J, with 27 bases between. This CDR3 region has 19 residues. The germline V gene has CDR1 SEHNR and CDR2 FQNEAQ (reference sequence). CDR3 sequence reads: CASSSHILNTGVDADTQYF. In DNA form, the CDR3 reads TGTGCCAGCAGCTCTCACATCCTTAATACGGGGGTAGACGCAGATACGCAGTATTTT.

This clonotype has more than one count but fewer than ten. The chain recombines TRBV7-9 with TRBJ1-2; D not certain. There are 17 residues in the CDR3. CDR1 is SEHNR, CDR2 FQNEAQ, per germline (reference sequence). V was shortened by 6 bases and J by 0 bases, with 20 bases between the two germline ends. The CDR3 sequence is CASSYAPGQVPNYGYTF. In DNA form, the CDR3 reads TGTGCCAGCAGTTACGCTCCCGGGCAGGTTCCTAACTATGGCTACACCTTC.

This clonotype was found many times. The chain recombines TRBV15 with TRBJ1-4; D might be TRBD1 (5 bases). This CDR3 region has 14 residues. The germline V gene has CDR1 LNHNV and CDR2 YYDKDF (reference sequence). Trimming took 5 bases from V and 9 from J, leaving 16 bases between them. The CDR3 DNA reads TGTGCCACCAGCGGTAGACTACAGGATCAAAAACTGTTTTTT. Protein product: CATSGRLQDQKLFF.

The CDR3 DNA reads as TGCGCCAGCAGCCAAAGATACGGGACAGGGAACGGTCAGCCCCAGCATTTT. Translated, it gives CASSQRYGTGNGQPQHF. The chain couples TRBV4-1 to TRBJ1-5; 9 bases are a match to TRBD1. CDR1 and CDR2 (germline): MGHRA, YSYEKL. With V trimmed by 2 bases and J by 6 bases, 11 bases remained unmatched. This CDR3 spans 17 amino acids.

The J gene is TRBJ1-5, the V gene TRBV18, with D tentatively TRBD1 (6 bases). This CDR3 has 14 amino acids. Trimming took off 3 bases at V and 7 bases at J, with 13 bases between the two ends. In germline, CDR1 is KGHSH, CDR2 LQKENI. CDR3 coding DNA: TGTGCCAGCTCACCGGGGGGGCCCGGACAGCCCCAGCATTTT. Translating it yields CASSPGGPGQPQHF.

This clonotype turned up a few times. This sequence joins TRBV20-1 and TRBJ1-6, with 10 bases matching TRBD1. The V gene's germline CDR1 is DFQATT and CDR2 SNEGSKA (reference sequence). The trim removed 1 base at V and 8 bases at J, leaving 5 bases unmatched. The CDR3 totals 15 residues. CDR3 protein: CSARATGGLYSPLHF. The CDR3 DNA follows: TGCAGTGCTAGAGCGACAGGGGGCCTTTATTCACCCCTCCACTTT.

The genes are TRBV6-1 and TRBJ2-2; TRBD2 aligns across 7 bases. Losses at the gene ends were 10 bases for V and 4 bases for J; bases not matched to a gene: 18. CDR3 length equals 17 residues. CDR1 and CDR2 from the germline V gene are MNHNS and SASEGT. CDR3 amino acids: CATLFLAAYPPTGELFF. CDR3 nucleotides: TGTGCCACCCTTTTTCTAGCGGCCTACCCACCCACCGGGGAGCTGTTTTTT.

The chain combines TRBV27 with TRBJ1-1; 8 nucleotides align to TRBD1. This CDR3 is 18 amino acids long. V was pared by 9 bases and J by 3 bases, with 21 bases of the junction left unmatched. The V gene's germline CDR1 is MNHEY and CDR2 SMNVEV (reference sequence). The CDR3 DNA reads as TGTGCCAGTAAATCCTACAGGAGCTCAGGGGGCATGGACACTGAAGCTTTCTTT. Translation: CASKSYRSSGGMDTEAFF.

The V gene is TRBV4-1, the J gene TRBJ1-2; D is unresolved. V was pared by 0 bases and J by 4 bases, with 9 bases between. CDR1 is MGHRA and CDR2 is YSYEKL in the germline V gene. The CDR3 totals 14 residues. The DNA of the CDR3 is TGCGCCAGCAGCCAAGAGCAGGCCACCTATGGCTACACCTTC. Translation gives CASSQEQATYGYTF.

This clonotype was seen ten or more times. CDR3 bases: TGTGCCAGCAGCCCGCTGGGGGGCCGGCAGGGCGAGCAGTACTTC. Translated: CASSPLGGRQGEQYF. The chain combines TRBV28 with TRBJ2-7; D may correspond to TRBD1 or TRBD2 (6 bases each). The CDR3 is made up of 15 amino acids. Germline V CDR1 and CDR2: MDHEN, SYDVKM. V was trimmed by 6 bases and J by 6 bases, leaving 21 bases between them.